Presented here are 13 T cell receptor beta chains from one specimen sequenced in a study of regulatory T cells in long-lasting Graves disease. Library construction for TCR beta used iRepertoire HTBI primers and Arm-PCR of CDR3 regions. From the multiplex PCR reads, TCRdb called clonotypes with MiXCR, one entry per CDR3 protein. Here the sample spans some 370,000 distinct CDR3 sequences, more than 20% being singletons. Time point given: persistent/refractory GD, antithyroid drugs over 5 years with positive TRAb. PBMC-extracted RNA yielded the TCR library. The material was peripheral blood mononuclear cells (PBMCs), obtained when the disease was refractory, from a patient treated with antithyroid drugs. These receptors were obtained from a woman between 40 and 50 years old with Graves disease.

The V call is TRBV12-3 or TRBV12-4, the J call TRBJ1-5; D remains ambiguous. V lost 1 base to trimming and J lost 3 bases, with 4 bases between them. This CDR3 is 13 amino acids long. The CDR3 DNA reads as TGTGCCAGCAGTTTAGTTGACAATCAGCCCCAGCATTTT. Its protein is CASSLVDNQPQHF.

This chain links TRBV20-1 with TRBJ1-6; 8 nucleotides line up with TRBD1. CDR1 and CDR2 (germline): DFQATT, SNEGSKA (reference sequence). The CDR3 loop spans 15 amino acids. Trimming removed 4 bases from V and 3 bases from J; junction bases left unmatched: 5. The CDR3 loop is CSAIRQGIYNSPLHF. CDR3 sequence (DNA): TGCAGTGCTATTCGACAGGGGATCTATAATTCACCCCTCCACTTT.

The V gene is TRBV19, the J gene TRBJ2-5; D remains ambiguous. Germline values: CDR1 LNHDA, CDR2 SQIVND (reference sequence). V was clipped by 8 bases and J by 5 bases, with 15 bases between them. The length of the CDR3 is 13 residues. Here the CDR3 DNA reads TGTGCCAGTCAACCTTTCGCTGGGGAGACCCAGTACTTC. This encodes CASQPFAGETQYF.

The table lists this clonotype with many counts. The chain recombines TRBV20-1 with TRBJ2-7; D remains ambiguous. Germline lookup yields CDR1 DFQATT and CDR2 SNEGSKA (reference sequence). This CDR3 spans 14 amino acids. V shed 0 bases and J shed 0 bases, with 9 bases lying between them. The CDR3 loop reads CSAREYSSSYEQYF. In DNA, the CDR3 is TGCAGTGCTAGAGAGTACTCCAGCTCCTACGAGCAGTACTTC.

Notes on this clonotype: Germline and junction disagree at one end, which may indicate a read error. The rearrangement joins TRBV7-9 to TRBJ1-4, with 12 bases identical to TRBD1. There are 16 residues in the CDR3. Germline-derived CDR1 and CDR2 are SEHNR and FQNEAQ (reference sequence). As DNA, the CDR3 is TGTGCCGGCAGCTACGGGACAGGGGGCGCGGGTGAAAAACTGTTTTTT. It is translated as CAGSYGTGGAGEKLFF.

This clonotype was counted ten times or more. The chain carries TRBV27 and TRBJ2-5, with D maybe TRBD1 (6 bases). The CDR3 sequence is 14 residues long. The ends were cut back, 2 bases at V and 2 bases at J, with 9 bases in the middle. The germline CDR1 and CDR2 sequences are MNHEY and SMNVEV (reference sequence). CDR3 DNA: TGTGCCAGCAGTTTAAACAGGGTTCAAGAGACCCAGTACTTC. It is translated as CASSLNRVQETQYF.

This clonotype was found a few times. The genes are TRBV11-2 and TRBJ2-2, with 7 positions matching TRBD1. The CDR3 loop spans 18 amino acids. V shed 5 bases and J 6 bases; nucleotides not matched to a gene: 18. Germline CDR1 is SGHAT and CDR2 is FQNNGV. The CDR3 spells CASSTDRLTGRVAGELFF. The CDR3 DNA reads TGTGCCAGCAGCACCGACCGGTTGACAGGGCGTGTCGCCGGGGAGCTGTTTTTT.

A remark on this clonotype: It may be a read error: a sequence one base away is much more abundant. This chain links TRBV2 with TRBJ1-6; no clear D gene. Between the trimmed V and J ends, which lost 5 bases and 8 bases, there was a span of 10 bases. Germline CDR1 and CDR2: SNHLY and FYNNEI. The CDR3 runs to 13 residues. The CDR3 sequence: CASSSSGDSPLHF. The CDR3 nucleotides are TGTGCCAGCAGTTCCAGCGGGGATTCACCCCTCCACTTT. Full variable domain (missing parts from reference TRBV2 and TRBJ1-6): EPEVTQTPSHQVTQMGQEVILRCVPISNHLYFYWYRQILGQKVEFLVSFYNNEISEKSEIFDDQFSVERPDGSNFTLKIRSTKLEDSAMYFCASSSSGDSPLHFGNGTRLTVT.

This clonotype was seen only a few times. V gene TRBV28 combines with J gene TRBJ1-2, with TRBD1 identical over 8 bases. CDR1 and CDR2 from the germline V gene are MDHEN and SYDVKM. The CDR3 sequence is 15 residues long. With V trimmed by 5 bases and J by 0 bases, 5 bases remained unmatched. CDR3 sequence reads: CASSLRQGTNYGYTF. The CDR3 DNA reads TGTGCCAGCAGTCTGCGACAGGGGACTAACTATGGCTACACCTTC.

The chain uses TRBV28 and TRBJ2-3; 7 nucleotides align to TRBD2. CDR1 is MDHEN and CDR2 is SYDVKM in the germline V gene. This CDR3 is built from 15 residues. V lost 9 bases, J lost 3 bases, and 12 bases stayed unmatched. The CDR3: CASGRLAAITDTQYF. The CDR3 coding sequence is TGTGCCAGTGGGAGACTAGCCGCGATAACAGATACGCAGTATTTT. Full variable domain (rest looked up from reference TRBV28 and TRBJ2-3): DVKVTQSSRYLVKRTGEKVFLECVQDMDHENMFWYRQDPGLGLRLIYFSYDVKMKEKGDIPEGYSVSREKKERFSLILESASTNQTSMYLCASGRLAAITDTQYFGPGTRLTVL.

The chain couples TRBV7-9 to TRBJ2-2, with unresolved D. The CDR3 has 15 residues. V shed 0 bases and J shed 4 bases, with 9 bases lying between them. CDR1 and CDR2 (germline): SEHNR, FQNEAQ (reference sequence). The CDR3: CASSLAPASTGELFF. CDR3 sequence (DNA): TGTGCCAGCAGCTTAGCGCCAGCGAGCACCGGGGAGCTGTTTTTT.

The CDR3 here is CASSSLDREETQYF. The CDR3 nucleotides are TGTGCCAGCAGTTCCCTAGACAGGGAAGAGACCCAGTACTTC. The chain has TRBV28 and TRBJ2-5; TRBD1 agrees at 7 bases. Germline CDR1 is MDHEN and CDR2 is SYDVKM. CDR3 length: 14 amino acids. J gave up 3 bases and V 4 bases, and 5 bases lay outside the gene matches.

The CDR3 loop is CASSQTLAGGTYEQYF. The CDR3 nucleotides read TGTGCCAGCAGCCAAACCCTAGCGGGAGGGACCTACGAGCAGTACTTC. This rearrangement joins TRBV7-9 to TRBJ2-7, with 12 positions matching TRBD2. CDR3 length: 16 amino acids. The V segment lost 5 bases and the J segment 2 bases; nucleotides outside the gene matches: 7. The germline V gene has CDR1 SEHNR and CDR2 FQNEAQ (reference sequence).